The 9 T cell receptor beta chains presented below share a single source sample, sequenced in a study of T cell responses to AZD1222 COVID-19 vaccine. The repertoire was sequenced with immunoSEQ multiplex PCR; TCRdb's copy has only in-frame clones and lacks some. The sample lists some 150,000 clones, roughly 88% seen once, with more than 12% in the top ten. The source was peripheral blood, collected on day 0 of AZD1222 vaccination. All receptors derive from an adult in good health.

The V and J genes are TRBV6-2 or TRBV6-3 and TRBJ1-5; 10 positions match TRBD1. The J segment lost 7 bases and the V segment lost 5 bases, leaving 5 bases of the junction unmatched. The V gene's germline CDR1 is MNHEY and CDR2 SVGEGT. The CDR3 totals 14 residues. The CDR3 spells CASSQGTGVQPQHF. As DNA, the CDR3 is TGTGCCAGCAGTCAAGGGACAGGGGTACAGCCCCAGCATTTT.

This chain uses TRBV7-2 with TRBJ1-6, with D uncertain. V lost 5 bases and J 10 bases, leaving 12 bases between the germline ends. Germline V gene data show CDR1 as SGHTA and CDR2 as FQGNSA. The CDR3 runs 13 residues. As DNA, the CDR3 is TGTGCCAGCAGCCTCCCTAGTAACTCACCCCTCCACTTT. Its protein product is CASSLPSNSPLHF.

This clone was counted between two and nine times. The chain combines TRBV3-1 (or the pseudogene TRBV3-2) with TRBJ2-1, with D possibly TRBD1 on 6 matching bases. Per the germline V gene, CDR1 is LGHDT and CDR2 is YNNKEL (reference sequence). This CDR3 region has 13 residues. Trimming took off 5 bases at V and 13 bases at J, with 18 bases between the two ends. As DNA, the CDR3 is TGTGCCAGCAGCATCGGACAGTCGACGGATCAGTTCTTC. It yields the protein CASSIGQSTDQFF.

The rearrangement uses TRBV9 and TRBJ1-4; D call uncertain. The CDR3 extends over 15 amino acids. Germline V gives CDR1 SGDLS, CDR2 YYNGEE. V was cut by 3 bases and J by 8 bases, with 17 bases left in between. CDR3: CASSAPPGVGEKLFF. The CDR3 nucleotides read TGTGCCAGCAGCGCCCCCCCCGGGGTGGGCGAAAAACTGTTTTTT.

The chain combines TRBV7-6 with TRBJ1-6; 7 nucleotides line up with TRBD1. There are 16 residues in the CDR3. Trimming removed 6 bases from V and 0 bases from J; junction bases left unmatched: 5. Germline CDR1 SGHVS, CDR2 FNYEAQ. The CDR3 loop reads CASSPQGSSYNSPLHF. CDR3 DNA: TGTGCCAGCAGTCCACAGGGGAGCTCCTATAATTCACCCCTCCACTTT.

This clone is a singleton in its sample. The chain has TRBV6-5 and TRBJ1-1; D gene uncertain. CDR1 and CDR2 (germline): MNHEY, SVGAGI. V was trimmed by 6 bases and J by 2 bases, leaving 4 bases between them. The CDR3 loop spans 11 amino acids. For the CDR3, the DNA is TGTGCCAGCAGGGTTAACACTGAAGCTTTCTTT. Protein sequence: CASRVNTEAFF.

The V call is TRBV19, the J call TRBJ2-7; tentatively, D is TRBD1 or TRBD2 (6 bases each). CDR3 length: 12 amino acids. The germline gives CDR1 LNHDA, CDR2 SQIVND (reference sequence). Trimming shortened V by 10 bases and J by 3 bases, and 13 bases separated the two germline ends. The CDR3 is CATRGGNYEQYF. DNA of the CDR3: TGTGCCACCCGAGGGGGGAACTACGAGCAGTACTTC.

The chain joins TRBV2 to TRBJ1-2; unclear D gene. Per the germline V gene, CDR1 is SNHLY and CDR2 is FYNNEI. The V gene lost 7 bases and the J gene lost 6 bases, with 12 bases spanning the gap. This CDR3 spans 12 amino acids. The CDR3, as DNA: TGTGCCAGCACCACGGGCGGCGATGGCTACACCTTC. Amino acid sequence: CASTTGGDGYTF.

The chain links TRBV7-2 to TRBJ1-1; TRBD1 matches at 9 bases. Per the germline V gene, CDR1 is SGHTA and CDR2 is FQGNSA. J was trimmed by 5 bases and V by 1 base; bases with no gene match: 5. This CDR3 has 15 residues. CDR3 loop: CASSLGPDRGTEAFF. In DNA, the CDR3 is TGTGCCAGCAGCTTAGGGCCGGACAGGGGTACTGAAGCTTTCTTT.